The rows below give T cell receptor beta chains drawn from one sample of a study of CD8 T cells in ankylosing spondylitis. TCRdb processed the 5' RACE reads anew with MiXCR; each CDR3 protein has one entry. Among some 400,000 distinct CDR3 sequences listed, 20% to 25% were seen once. Sequences were obtained from blood, either unsorted or a sorted T cell fraction (not recorded which). These TCRs come from a male donor with ankylosing spondylitis. Each CDR3 is given with its conserved first and last residue. A D gene is named only where the DNA matches it firmly. Clone size is shown for a subset of rows, as once, few, many or a class of expanded clone.

clone_size	v_call	d_call	j_call	cdr3_aa	cdr3_nt
NA	TRBV4-1	NA	TRBJ1-5	CASSPSGTGINQPQHF	TGCGCCAGCAGCCCCTCGGGGACGGGGATCAATCAGCCCCAGCATTTT
once	TRBV18	NA	TRBJ2-7	CASSPRGISQGINEQYF	TGTGCCAGCTCACCACGGGGGATCAGTCAGGGGATTAACGAGCAGTACTTC
few	TRBV5-1	NA	TRBJ2-1	CASSAAMSGSHNEQFF	TGCGCCAGCAGCGCAGCTATGAGCGGGTCCCACAATGAGCAGTTCTTC
NA	TRBV20-1	NA	TRBJ2-1	CSARDNSIYNEQFF	TGCAGTGCTAGAGATAATTCCATTTACAATGAGCAGTTCTTC
few	TRBV25-1	NA	TRBJ2-7	CASSEYIGGSYEQYF	TGTGCCAGCAGTGAATATATAGGCGGTTCCTACGAGCAGTACTTC
few	TRBV7-2	NA	TRBJ2-7	CASSLTAANYEQYF	TGTGCCAGCAGCTTAACGGCAGCGAACTACGAGCAGTACTTC
few	TRBV28	NA	TRBJ2-7	CASSSPSEGNQYEQYF	TGTGCCAGCAGTTCCCCCTCCGAGGGAAACCAATACGAGCAGTACTTC
NA	TRBV12-3/TRBV12-4	NA	TRBJ1-2	CASSLAPSYGYTF	TGTGCCAGCAGTTTAGCGCCGAGTTATGGCTACACCTTC
many	TRBV29-1	TRBD1	TRBJ2-7	CSVGPGTVNEQYF	TGCAGCGTTGGACCCGGGACAGTTAACGAGCAGTACTTC
NA	TRBV12-3/TRBV12-4	NA	TRBJ1-4	CASSFSGRGTYRSEKLFF	TGTGCCAGCAGTTTCTCGGGCAGGGGAACCTACCGTAGTGAAAAACTGTTTTTT
NA	TRBV5-6	TRBD2	TRBJ2-5	CASSLGLAGEDKETQYF	TGTGCCAGCAGCCTGGGACTAGCGGGAGAGGACAAAGAGACCCAGTACTTC
NA	TRBV2	TRBD2	TRBJ2-3	CASSAQLAGGGDTQYF	TGTGCCAGCAGTGCCCAACTAGCGGGAGGCGGCGATACGCAGTATTTT
few	TRBV7-3	TRBD1	TRBJ2-3	CASAWTGETDTQYF	TGTGCCAGCGCTTGGACAGGAGAGACAGATACGCAGTATTTT
many	TRBV10-2	NA	TRBJ1-5	CASSVRQGQPQHF	TGCGCCAGCAGTGTGCGGCAGGGCCAGCCCCAGCATTTT
many	TRBV29-1	TRBD2	TRBJ2-2	CSGGGFGELFF	TGCAGCGGCGGGGGGTTCGGGGAGCTGTTTTTT
once	TRBV9	TRBD2	TRBJ2-7	CASSVGEGLGYEQYF	TGTGCCAGCAGCGTAGGGGAGGGGCTTGGCTACGAGCAGTACTTC
NA	TRBV4-1	NA	TRBJ1-6	CASSQGVGGARSSYNSPLHF	TGCGCCAGCAGCCAAGGAGTTGGCGGGGCCCGGAGCTCCTATAATTCACCCCTCCACTTT
NA	TRBV28	NA	TRBJ2-7	CASSLVSTQYF	TGTGCCAGCAGTTTGGTCAGCACACAGTACTTC
many	TRBV18	TRBD1	TRBJ1-1	CASSPLEGGWTEAFF	TGTGCCAGCTCACCGTTGGAAGGGGGCTGGACTGAAGCTTTCTTT
many	TRBV12-3/TRBV12-4	NA	TRBJ2-1	CASSLAGVMGHEQFF	TGTGCCAGCAGTTTGGCCGGTGTTATGGGTCATGAGCAGTTCTTC
NA	TRBV7-2	NA	TRBJ2-1	CASSLIGTSYNEQFF	TGTGCCAGCAGCTTGATTGGGACGTCCTACAATGAGCAGTTCTTC
many	TRBV29-1	NA	TRBJ2-7	CSASRVGNYYEQYF	TGCAGCGCTAGCAGGGTCGGTAACTACTACGAGCAGTACTTC
many	TRBV29-1	NA	TRBJ2-7	CSVEHNSYEQYF	TGCAGCGTTGAGCATAATTCCTACGAGCAGTACTTC
many	TRBV5-1	TRBD2	TRBJ2-1	CASSLGTSGSSYNEQFF	TGCGCCAGCAGCTTGGGGACTAGCGGGAGTTCATACAATGAGCAGTTCTTC
few	TRBV6-5	TRBD2	TRBJ2-7	CASRTSGKEQYF	TGTGCCAGCAGGACTAGCGGGAAAGAGCAGTACTTC
NA	TRBV28	NA	TRBJ2-1	CASSFEGPGDNEQFF	TGTGCCAGCAGTTTTGAAGGGCCGGGGGATAATGAGCAGTTCTTC
few	TRBV5-1	NA	TRBJ2-7	CASSTDRRTYEQYF	TGCGCCAGCAGCACAGACAGGAGAACCTACGAGCAGTACTTC
NA	TRBV5-1	NA	TRBJ2-3	CASNPRVADTQYF	TGCGCCAGCAACCCGAGGGTAGCAGATACGCAGTATTTT
few	TRBV5-1	TRBD2	TRBJ2-3	CASSPNPSGGSDTQYF	TGCGCCAGCAGCCCAAACCCTAGCGGGGGTTCAGATACGCAGTATTTT
few	TRBV2	TRBD1	TRBJ2-1	CASSPYWTGGDEQFF	TGTGCCAGCAGTCCTTACTGGACAGGGGGCGATGAGCAGTTCTTC
NA	TRBV5-1	NA	TRBJ2-5	CASSRLDQETQYF	TGCGCCAGCAGCCGATTAGACCAAGAGACCCAGTACTTC
NA	TRBV3-1	TRBD2	TRBJ2-1	CASSQGNSGRAYEQFF	TGTGCCAGCAGCCAAGGTAATAGCGGGAGGGCCTATGAGCAGTTCTTC
few	TRBV9	NA	TRBJ2-7	CASSVEGFHEQYF	TGTGCCAGCAGCGTAGAGGGATTCCACGAGCAGTACTTC
NA	TRBV20-1	TRBD2	TRBJ2-3	CSASSGIADTQYF	TGCAGTGCTAGTAGCGGGATAGCAGATACGCAGTATTTT
NA	TRBV7-8	NA	TRBJ2-2	CASSLKGWAGELFF	TGTGCCAGCAGCCTAAAGGGATGGGCCGGGGAGCTGTTTTTT
NA	TRBV7-9	TRBD2	TRBJ2-3	CASSLREWTDTQYF	TGTGCCAGCAGCTTGCGGGAGTGGACAGATACGCAGTATTTT
once	TRBV7-3	NA	TRBJ2-3	CASSLRGRIDTQYF	TGTGCCAGCAGCTTAAGGGGCAGGATTGATACGCAGTATTTT
NA	TRBV29-1	NA	TRBJ2-7	CSVEVGQTKQYF	TGCAGCGTTGAAGTGGGTCAGACCAAGCAGTACTTC
few	TRBV5-6	TRBD2	TRBJ2-3	CASRTLGAGGTDTQYF	TGTGCCAGCAGAACCCTGGGAGCGGGAGGCACAGATACGCAGTATTTT
few	TRBV18	NA	TRBJ2-3	CASSPIGGRGSEGTDTQYF	TGTGCCAGCTCACCAATTGGTGGACGGGGTTCTGAGGGCACAGATACGCAGTATTTT
few	TRBV5-1	NA	TRBJ1-2	CASSQTEGPPGYTF	TGCGCCAGCAGTCAGACAGAGGGCCCCCCTGGCTACACCTTC
NA	TRBV5-6	TRBD2	TRBJ2-3	CASSLRLAGVGDTQYF	TGTGCCAGCAGCTTGAGGCTAGCGGGAGTGGGAGATACGCAGTATTTT
NA	TRBV28	NA	TRBJ2-5	CASSLLGLSETQYF	TGTGCCAGCAGTTTATTAGGTCTCTCAGAGACCCAGTACTTC
few	TRBV6-1	TRBD2	TRBJ2-1	CASSPRGSGIPSEQFF	TGTGCCAGCAGCCCCCGGGGTAGCGGGATCCCTAGTGAGCAGTTCTTC
many	TRBV28	NA	TRBJ1-1	CASRNPLGHTEAFF	TGTGCCAGCAGGAACCCTTTGGGGCACACTGAAGCTTTCTTT
few	TRBV6-2/TRBV6-3	TRBD2	TRBJ2-7	CAIRLGGSSYEQYF	TGTGCCATCCGTTTGGGCGGGAGCTCCTACGAGCAGTACTTC
few	TRBV5-6	NA	TRBJ1-5	CASSRQWNQPQHF	TGTGCCAGCAGTCGACAGTGGAATCAGCCCCAGCATTTT
few	TRBV7-9	NA	TRBJ2-1	CASSVIGSKYNEQFF	TGTGCCAGCAGCGTGATCGGGAGCAAGTACAATGAGCAGTTCTTC
NA	TRBV7-9	NA	TRBJ2-1	CASSLPTGVNEQFF	TGTGCCAGCAGCTTACCCACTGGTGTCAATGAGCAGTTCTTC
NA	TRBV15	TRBD1	TRBJ2-7	CATSKQGGEQYF	TGTGCCACCAGCAAACAGGGGGGCGAGCAGTACTTC
NA	TRBV19	NA	TRBJ2-6	CASKTGANVLTF	TGTGCCAGTAAGACTGGGGCCAACGTCCTGACTTTC
NA	TRBV12-3/TRBV12-4	NA	TRBJ1-1	CASSLMAGTEAFF	TGTGCCAGCAGTTTAATGGCTGGCACTGAAGCTTTCTTT
few	TRBV6-4	TRBD1	TRBJ2-2	CASSPGQTAGELFF	TGTGCCAGCAGTCCGGGACAGACCGCCGGGGAGCTGTTTTTT
NA	TRBV7-8	TRBD1	TRBJ2-7	CASSLQGQGPYEQYF	TGTGCCAGCAGCTTACAGGGACAGGGTCCCTACGAGCAGTACTTC
NA	TRBV20-1	NA	TRBJ1-6	CSARAAGTFNSPLHF	TGCAGTGCTAGAGCCGCCGGGACGTTTAATTCACCCCTCCACTTT